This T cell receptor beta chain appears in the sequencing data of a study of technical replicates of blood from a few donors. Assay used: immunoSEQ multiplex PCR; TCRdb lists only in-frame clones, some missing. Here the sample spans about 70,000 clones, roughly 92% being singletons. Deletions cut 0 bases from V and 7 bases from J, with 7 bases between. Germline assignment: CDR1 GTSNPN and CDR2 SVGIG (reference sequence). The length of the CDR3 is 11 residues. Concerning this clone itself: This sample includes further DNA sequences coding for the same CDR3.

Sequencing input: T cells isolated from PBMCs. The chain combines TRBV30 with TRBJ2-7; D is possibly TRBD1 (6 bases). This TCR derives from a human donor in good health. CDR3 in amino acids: CAWSVGGEQYF. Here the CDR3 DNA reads TGTGCCTGGAGTGTAGGGGGAGAGCAGTACTTC. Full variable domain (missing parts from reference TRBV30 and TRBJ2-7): SQTIHQWPATLVQPVGSPLSLECTVEGTSNPNLYWYRQAAGRGLQLLFYSVGIGQISSEVPQNLSASRPQDRQFILSSKKLLLSDSGFYLCAWSVGGEQYFGPGTRLTVT.